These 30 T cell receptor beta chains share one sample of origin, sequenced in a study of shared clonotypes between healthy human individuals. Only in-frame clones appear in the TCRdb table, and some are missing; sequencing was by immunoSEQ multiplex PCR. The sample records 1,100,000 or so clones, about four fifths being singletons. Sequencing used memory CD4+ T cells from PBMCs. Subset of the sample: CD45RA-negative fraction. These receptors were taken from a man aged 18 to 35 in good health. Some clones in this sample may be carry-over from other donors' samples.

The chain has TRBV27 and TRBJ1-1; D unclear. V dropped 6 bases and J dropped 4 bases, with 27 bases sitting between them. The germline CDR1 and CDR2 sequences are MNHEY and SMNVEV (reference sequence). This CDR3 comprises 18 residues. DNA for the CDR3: TGTGCCAGCAGCCCCCGCTATGGGTTGGGGATATCAGGCACTGAAGCTTTCTTT. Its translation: CASSPRYGLGISGTEAFF.

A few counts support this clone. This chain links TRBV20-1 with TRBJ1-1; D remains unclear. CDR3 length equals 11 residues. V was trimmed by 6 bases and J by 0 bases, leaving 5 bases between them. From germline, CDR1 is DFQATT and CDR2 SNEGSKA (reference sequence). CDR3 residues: CSADLNTEAFF. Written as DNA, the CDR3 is TGCAGTGCCGACCTGAACACTGAAGCTTTCTTT.

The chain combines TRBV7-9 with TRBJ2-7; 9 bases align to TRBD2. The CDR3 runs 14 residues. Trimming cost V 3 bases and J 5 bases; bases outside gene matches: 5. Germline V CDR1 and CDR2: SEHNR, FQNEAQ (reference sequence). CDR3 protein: CASSLASGIDEQYF. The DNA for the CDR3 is TGTGCCAGCAGCTTGGCTAGCGGGATAGACGAGCAGTACTTC.

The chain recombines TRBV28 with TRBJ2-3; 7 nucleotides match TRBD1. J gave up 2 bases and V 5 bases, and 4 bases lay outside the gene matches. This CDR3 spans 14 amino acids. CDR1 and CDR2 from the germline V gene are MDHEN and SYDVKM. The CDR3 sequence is CASSLGQITDTQYF. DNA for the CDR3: TGTGCCAGCAGTCTGGGACAGATCACAGATACGCAGTATTTT.

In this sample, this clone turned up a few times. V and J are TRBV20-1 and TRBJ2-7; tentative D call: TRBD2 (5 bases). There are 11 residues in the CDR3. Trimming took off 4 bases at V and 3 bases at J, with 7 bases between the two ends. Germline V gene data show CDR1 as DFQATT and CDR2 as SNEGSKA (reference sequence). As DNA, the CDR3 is TGCAGTGCTATCAGCGGCTACGAGCAGTACTTC. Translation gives CSAISGYEQYF.

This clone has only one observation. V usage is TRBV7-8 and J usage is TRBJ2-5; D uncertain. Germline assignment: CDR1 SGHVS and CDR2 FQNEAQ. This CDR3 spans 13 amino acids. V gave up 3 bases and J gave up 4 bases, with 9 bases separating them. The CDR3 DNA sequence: TGTGCCAGCAGCTTGTGGCTAGGAGAGACCCAGTACTTC. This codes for CASSLWLGETQYF.

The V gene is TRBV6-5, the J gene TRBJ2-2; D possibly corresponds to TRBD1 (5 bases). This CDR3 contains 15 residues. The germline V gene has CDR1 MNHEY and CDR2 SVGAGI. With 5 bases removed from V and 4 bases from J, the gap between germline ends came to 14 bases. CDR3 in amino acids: CASSNLDTGTGELFF. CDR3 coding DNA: TGTGCCAGCAGTAACCTGGACACCGGCACCGGGGAGCTGTTTTTT.

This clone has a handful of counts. The CDR3, as DNA: TGTGCCAGTAGTCTAGCGGGAGGTGGTTACTACGAGCAGTACTTC. Its translation is CASSLAGGGYYEQYF. The rearrangement links TRBV19 to TRBJ2-7, with 11 positions matching TRBD2. The CDR3 loop spans 15 amino acids. The germline V gene encodes CDR1 LNHDA and CDR2 SQIVND (reference sequence). After removal of 5 bases from V and 3 bases from J, the junction contained 6 bases not matched to a gene.

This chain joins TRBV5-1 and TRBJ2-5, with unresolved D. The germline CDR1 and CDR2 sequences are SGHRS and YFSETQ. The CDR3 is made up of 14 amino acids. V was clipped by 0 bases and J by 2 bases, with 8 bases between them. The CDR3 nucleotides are TGCGCCAGCAGCTTGGATCCCCATCAAGAGACCCAGTACTTC. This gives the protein CASSLDPHQETQYF.

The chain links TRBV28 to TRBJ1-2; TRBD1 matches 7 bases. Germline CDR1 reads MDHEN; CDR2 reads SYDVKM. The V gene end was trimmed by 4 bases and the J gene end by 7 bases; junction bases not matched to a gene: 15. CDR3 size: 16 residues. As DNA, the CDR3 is TGTGCCAGCAGTTCACCGCGGGGCAGGGGGGTTGGTGGCTACACCTTC. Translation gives CASSSPRGRGVGGYTF.

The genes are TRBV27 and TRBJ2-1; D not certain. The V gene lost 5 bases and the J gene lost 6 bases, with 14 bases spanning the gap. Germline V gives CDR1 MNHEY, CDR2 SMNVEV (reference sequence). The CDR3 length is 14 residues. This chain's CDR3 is CASSKYRASNEQFF. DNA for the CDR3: TGTGCCAGCAGTAAATACCGGGCCAGCAATGAGCAGTTCTTC.

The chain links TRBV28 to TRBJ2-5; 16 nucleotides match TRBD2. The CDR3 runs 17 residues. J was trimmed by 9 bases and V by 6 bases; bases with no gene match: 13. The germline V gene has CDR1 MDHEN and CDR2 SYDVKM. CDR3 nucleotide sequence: TGTGCCAGCAGCTCGGGACTAGCGGGAGGGCCTCAGAGGCCCCAGTACTTC. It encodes CASSSGLAGGPQRPQYF.

The CDR3 sequence is CASSRTGPGELFF. CDR3 sequence (DNA): TGCGCCAGCAGCCGTACAGGGCCCGGGGAGCTGTTTTTT. This sequence joins TRBV5-1 and TRBJ2-2, with D perhaps TRBD1 (6 bases). The germline CDR1 and CDR2 sequences are SGHRS and YFSETQ. This CDR3 spans 13 amino acids. With 4 bases removed from V and 6 bases from J, the gap between germline ends came to 10 bases.

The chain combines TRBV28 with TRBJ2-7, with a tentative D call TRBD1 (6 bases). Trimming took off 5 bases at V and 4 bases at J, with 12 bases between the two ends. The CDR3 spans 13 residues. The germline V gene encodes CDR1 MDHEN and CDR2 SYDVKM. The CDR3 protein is CASSGGREYEQYF. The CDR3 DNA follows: TGTGCCAGCAGTGGGGGCAGGGAATACGAGCAGTACTTC.

The CDR3 DNA is TGTGCCTGGAGTGAAAAACAGGGCTTCGGCGGGGAGCTGTTTTTT. It translates to CAWSEKQGFGGELFF. This sequence joins TRBV30 and TRBJ2-2; possibly TRBD1 for D (6 bases). The V gene lost 1 base and the J gene lost 7 bases, with 16 bases spanning the gap. This CDR3 is 15 amino acids long. CDR1 is GTSNPN and CDR2 is SVGIG in the germline V gene (reference sequence).

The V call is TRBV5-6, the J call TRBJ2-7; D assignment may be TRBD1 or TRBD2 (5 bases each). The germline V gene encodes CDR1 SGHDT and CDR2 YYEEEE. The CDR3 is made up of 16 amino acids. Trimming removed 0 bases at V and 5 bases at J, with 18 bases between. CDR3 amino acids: CASSLAVTSRGHEQYF. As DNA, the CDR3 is TGTGCCAGCAGCTTGGCCGTGACCTCGAGGGGCCACGAGCAGTACTTC.

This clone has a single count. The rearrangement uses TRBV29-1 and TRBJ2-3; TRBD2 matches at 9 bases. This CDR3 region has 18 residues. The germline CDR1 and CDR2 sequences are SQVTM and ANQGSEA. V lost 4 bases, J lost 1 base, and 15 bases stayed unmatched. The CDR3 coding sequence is TGCAGCGTTGGTGGGGGAGCTAGCGGGATCCCTGGCACAGATACGCAGTATTTT. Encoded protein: CSVGGGASGIPGTDTQYF.

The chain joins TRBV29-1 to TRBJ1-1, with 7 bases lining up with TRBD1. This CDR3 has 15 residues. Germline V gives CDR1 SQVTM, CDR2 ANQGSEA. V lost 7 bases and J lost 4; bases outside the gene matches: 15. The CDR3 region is CSGSFGRDSITEAFF. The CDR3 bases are TGCAGCGGCTCTTTTGGTCGGGACAGTATCACTGAAGCTTTCTTT. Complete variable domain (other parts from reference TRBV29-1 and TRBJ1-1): SAVISQKPSRDICQRGTSLTIQCQVDSQVTMMFWYRQQPGQSLTLIATANQGSEATYESGFVIDKFPISRPNLTFSTLTVSNMSPEDSSIYLCSGSFGRDSITEAFFGQGTRLTVV.

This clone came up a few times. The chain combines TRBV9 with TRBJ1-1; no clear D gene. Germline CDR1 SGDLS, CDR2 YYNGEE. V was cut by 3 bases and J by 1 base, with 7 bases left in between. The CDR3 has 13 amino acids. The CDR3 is CASSETANTEAFF. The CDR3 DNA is TGTGCCAGCAGCGAAACCGCGAACACTGAAGCTTTCTTT.

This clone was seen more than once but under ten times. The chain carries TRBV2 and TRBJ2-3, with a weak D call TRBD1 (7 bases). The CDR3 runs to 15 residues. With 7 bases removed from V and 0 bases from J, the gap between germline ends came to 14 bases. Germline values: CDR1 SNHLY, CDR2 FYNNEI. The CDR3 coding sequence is TGTGCCAGCACCGGCGGGACAGCTAGCACAGATACGCAGTATTTT. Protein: CASTGGTASTDTQYF.

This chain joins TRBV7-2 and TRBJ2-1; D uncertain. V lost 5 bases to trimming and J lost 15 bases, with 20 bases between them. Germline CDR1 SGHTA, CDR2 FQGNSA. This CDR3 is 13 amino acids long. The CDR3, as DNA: TGTGCCAGCAGCCGAATCCCCGGGCCTAGGTCGTTCTTC. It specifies CASSRIPGPRSFF.

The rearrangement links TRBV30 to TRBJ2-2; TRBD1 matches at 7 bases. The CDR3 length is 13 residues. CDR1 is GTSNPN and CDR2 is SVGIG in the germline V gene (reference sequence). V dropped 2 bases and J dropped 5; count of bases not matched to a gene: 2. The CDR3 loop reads CAWSPGGTGELFF. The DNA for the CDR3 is TGTGCCTGGAGTCCAGGGGGAACCGGGGAGCTGTTTTTT.

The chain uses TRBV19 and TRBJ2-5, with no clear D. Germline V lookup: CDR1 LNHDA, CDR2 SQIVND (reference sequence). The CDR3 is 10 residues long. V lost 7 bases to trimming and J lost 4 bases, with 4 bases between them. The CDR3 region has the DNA TGTGCCAGTAAGGGAGAGACCCAGTACTTC. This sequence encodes CASKGETQYF.

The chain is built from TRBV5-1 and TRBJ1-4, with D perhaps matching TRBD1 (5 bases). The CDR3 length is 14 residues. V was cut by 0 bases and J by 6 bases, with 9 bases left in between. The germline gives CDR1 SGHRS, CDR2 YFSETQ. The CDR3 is CASSLGDGDEKLFF. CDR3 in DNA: TGCGCCAGCAGCTTGGGGGACGGAGATGAAAAACTGTTTTTT.

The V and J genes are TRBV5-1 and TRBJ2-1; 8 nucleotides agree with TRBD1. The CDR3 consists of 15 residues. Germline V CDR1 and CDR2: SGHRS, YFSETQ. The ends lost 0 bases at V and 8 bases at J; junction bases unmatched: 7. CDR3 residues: CASSLGDRNTYEQFF. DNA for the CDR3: TGCGCCAGCAGCTTGGGGGACAGGAATACGTATGAGCAGTTCTTC.

The CDR3 nucleotides read TGTGCCAGCAGTACCAGGGGTGAAGGCTATGGCTACACCTTC. Its translation is CASSTRGEGYGYTF. This rearrangement joins TRBV27 to TRBJ1-2; TRBD1 is a possible D gene (6 bases). V gave up 5 bases and J gave up 4 bases, with 14 bases separating them. The germline V gene encodes CDR1 MNHEY and CDR2 SMNVEV (reference sequence). This CDR3 region has 14 residues.

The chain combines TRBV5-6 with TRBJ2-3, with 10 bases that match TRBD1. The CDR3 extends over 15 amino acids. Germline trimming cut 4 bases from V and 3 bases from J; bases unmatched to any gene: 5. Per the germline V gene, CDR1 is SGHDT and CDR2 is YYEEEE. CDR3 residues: CASSPGQGTTDTQYF. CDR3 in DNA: TGTGCCAGCAGCCCGGGACAGGGGACGACAGATACGCAGTATTTT. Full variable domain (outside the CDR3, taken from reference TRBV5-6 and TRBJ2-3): DAGVTQSPTHLIKTRGQQVTLRCSPKSGHDTVSWYQQALGQGPQFIFQYYEEEERQRGNFPDRFSGHQFPNYSSELNVNALLLGDSALYLCASSPGQGTTDTQYFGPGTRLTVL.

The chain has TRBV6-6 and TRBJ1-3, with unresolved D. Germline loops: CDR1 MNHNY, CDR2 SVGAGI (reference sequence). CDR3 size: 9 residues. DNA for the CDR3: TGTGCTCCTGGAAACACCATATATTTT. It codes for CAPGNTIYF.

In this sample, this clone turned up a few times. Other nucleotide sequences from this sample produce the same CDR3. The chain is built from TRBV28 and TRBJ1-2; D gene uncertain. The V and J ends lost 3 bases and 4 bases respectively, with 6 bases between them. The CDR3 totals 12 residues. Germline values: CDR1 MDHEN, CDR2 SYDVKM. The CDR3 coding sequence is TGTGCCAGCAGTTTGGGTTCCTATGGCTACACCTTC. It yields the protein CASSLGSYGYTF.

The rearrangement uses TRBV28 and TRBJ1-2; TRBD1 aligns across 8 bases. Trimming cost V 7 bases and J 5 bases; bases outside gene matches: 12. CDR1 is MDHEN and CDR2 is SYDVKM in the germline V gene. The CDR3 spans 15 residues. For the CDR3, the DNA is TGTGCCAGCACTTCATTTCAGGGGGCTTCATATGGCTACACCTTC. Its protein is CASTSFQGASYGYTF.